Here is one T cell receptor beta chain with its context. Per the study methods: Reference gene primers were amplified, and this amplification served to estimate nucleated cell counts. Method: immunoSEQ multiplex PCR; TCRdb's copy keeps in-frame clones and lacks some. The V and J calls and clone size were taken over from that table, and D and trimming were inferred from the DNA. The sample records about 36,000 clones, about 80% being singletons. V was cut by 7 bases and J by 3 bases, with 12 bases left in between. The CDR3 runs 13 residues. This specimen belongs to a study of blood T cell repertoires in COVID-19. Across the study: Acute and convalescent COVID-19 samples came from the United States, Italy and Spain.

This sequence joins TRBV12-3 or TRBV12-4 and TRBJ1-1; D is uncertain. Material for sequencing was peripheral blood. The source is a man aged 55 to 70 with active COVID-19. CDR3: CASTSTVYTEAFF. CDR3 DNA sequence: TGTGCCAGCACCTCCACAGTCTACACTGAAGCTTTCTTT.